Shown below are 27 T cell receptor beta chains from a single sample sequenced in a study of cytomegalovirus exposure and HLA in healthy donors. Researchers ran the PCR with 60 Vbeta and 13 Jbeta primers. The repertoire was sequenced with immunoSEQ multiplex PCR; TCRdb's copy has only in-frame clones and lacks some. Among approximately 100,000 clones, roughly 79% were seen once, and the ten largest hold 1.5% to 2%. What was sequenced was PBMCs. These receptors were taken from a middle-aged woman in good health and CMV-seronegative.

This clone was picked up a small number of times. This chain links TRBV19 with TRBJ2-7, with D possibly matching TRBD2 (6 bases). There are 15 residues in the CDR3. CDR1 and CDR2 (germline): LNHDA, SQIVND (reference sequence). V lost 5 bases, J lost 0 bases, and 14 bases lay in between. The CDR3 DNA reads as TGTGCCAGTAGTCTGCGGGACGCTAACTCCTACGAGCAGTACTTC. Translating it yields CASSLRDANSYEQYF. The full variable domain, completed using reference TRBV19 and TRBJ2-7, is DGGITQSPKYLFRKEGQNVTLSCEQNLNHDAMYWYRQDPGQGLRLIYYSQIVNDFQKGDIAEGYSVSREKKESFPLTVTSAQKNPTAFYLCASSLRDANSYEQYFGPGTRLTVT.

The CDR3 bases are TGTGCCAGCAAGACTAGCGGGGCGGGAGATACGCAGTATTTT. It is translated as CASKTSGAGDTQYF. The chain employs TRBV6-5 and TRBJ2-3; TRBD2 matches at 11 bases. Looked up from germline, CDR1 is MNHEY and CDR2 is SVGAGI. The ends lost 7 bases at V and 5 bases at J; junction bases unmatched: 5. The CDR3 consists of 14 residues.

The genes are TRBV9 and TRBJ1-1; no definite D call. This CDR3 has 14 residues. Germline lookup yields CDR1 SGDLS and CDR2 YYNGEE. V was pared by 0 bases and J by 1 base, with 7 bases between. The CDR3 bases are TGTGCCAGCAGCGTAGGACTGAAGAACACTGAAGCTTTCTTT. Encoded protein: CASSVGLKNTEAFF.

The chain is built from TRBV19 and TRBJ2-7; TRBD2 agrees at 8 bases. V was clipped by 4 bases and J by 3 bases; unmatched bases: 8. CDR3 length: 15 residues. Germline V gene data show CDR1 as LNHDA and CDR2 as SQIVND (reference sequence). CDR3 sequence: CASSTISGAIYEQYF. The CDR3 DNA is TGTGCCAGTAGTACGATTAGCGGGGCGATCTACGAGCAGTACTTC. The variable domain in full, completed from reference TRBV19 and TRBJ2-7, reads DGGITQSPKYLFRKEGQNVTLSCEQNLNHDAMYWYRQDPGQGLRLIYYSQIVNDFQKGDIAEGYSVSREKKESFPLTVTSAQKNPTAFYLCASSTISGAIYEQYFGPGTRLTVT.

A few counts support this clone. The chain uses TRBV7-9 and TRBJ1-2, with D maybe TRBD1 (5 bases). Trimming took off 6 bases at V and 4 bases at J, with 15 bases between the two ends. The CDR3 consists of 14 residues. Germline values: CDR1 SEHNR, CDR2 FQNEAQ (reference sequence). The DNA of the CDR3 is TGTGCCAGCAGATCGGAGGGGCAGAGCTATGGCTACACCTTC. Amino acid sequence: CASRSEGQSYGYTF.

In its sample, this clone was seen once. One end of the junction fails to match germline, which may point to a read error. The gene calls are TRBV7-9 and TRBJ1-1; no definite D call. Germline CDR1 is SEHNR and CDR2 is FQNEAQ (reference sequence). The CDR3 spans 12 residues. This CDR3 reads CSSSALTVLAFF. In nucleotides, the CDR3 is TGTTCCAGCAGCGCCCTAACAGTGCTGGCTTTCTTT.

In its sample, this clone was seen a few times. The chain links TRBV7-2 to TRBJ1-2; 8 bases map to TRBD1. The germline V gene encodes CDR1 SGHTA and CDR2 FQGNSA. Losses at the gene ends were 5 bases for V and 7 bases for J; bases not matched to a gene: 15. This CDR3 contains 16 residues. CDR3 region: CASSVQGALGKSGYTF. CDR3 coding DNA: TGTGCCAGCAGCGTTCAGGGGGCGCTGGGGAAAAGTGGCTACACCTTC. The full variable domain, in which reference TRBV7-2 and TRBJ1-2 provide the parts outside the CDR3, is GAGVSQSPSNKVTEKGKDVELRCDPISGHTALYWYRQSLGQGLEFLIYFQGNSAPDKSGLPSDRFSAERTGGSVSTLTIQRTQQEDSAVYLCASSVQGALGKSGYTFGSGTRLTVV.

The chain employs TRBV5-1 and TRBJ2-7; 13 positions agree with TRBD2. V trimming: 4 bases; J trimming: 4 bases; junction bases outside the gene matches: 8. This CDR3 has 16 residues. The germline V gene has CDR1 SGHRS and CDR2 YFSETQ. As DNA, the CDR3 is TGCGCCAGCAGCCCCGGACTAGCGGGAGTTTGGTACGAGCAGTACTTC. The encoded protein is CASSPGLAGVWYEQYF.

The gene calls are TRBV7-9 and TRBJ2-7; TRBD2 might be the D (5 bases). The CDR3 consists of 13 residues. V lost 2 bases and J 1 base, leaving 6 bases between the germline ends. Germline assignment: CDR1 SEHNR and CDR2 FQNEAQ (reference sequence). The CDR3 DNA reads as TGTGCCAGCAGCTTACGCGGGTCCTACGAGCAGTACTTC. Its translation: CASSLRGSYEQYF.

The chain couples TRBV30 to TRBJ1-5, with 10 bases that match TRBD1. CDR1 is GTSNPN and CDR2 is SVGIG in the germline V gene (reference sequence). This CDR3 is built from 14 residues. With V trimmed by 2 bases and J by 4 bases, 2 bases remained unmatched. The DNA of the CDR3 is TGTGCCTGGAGTACGGGACAGGGGAATCAGCCCCAGCATTTT. As protein: CAWSTGQGNQPQHF. The full variable domain, its missing parts supplied by reference TRBV30 and TRBJ1-5, is SQTIHQWPATLVQPVGSPLSLECTVEGTSNPNLYWYRQAAGRGLQLLFYSVGIGQISSEVPQNLSASRPQDRQFILSSKKLLLSDSGFYLCAWSTGQGNQPQHFGDGTRLSIL.

The V and J genes are TRBV7-9 and TRBJ1-6; TRBD1 agrees at 7 bases. V lost 2 bases, J lost 5 bases, and 3 bases stayed unmatched. Germline assignment: CDR1 SEHNR and CDR2 FQNEAQ (reference sequence). The CDR3 spans 15 residues. CDR3 DNA sequence: TGTGCCAGCAGCTTAAGGGACAGCAATAATTCACCCCTCCACTTT. Protein product: CASSLRDSNNSPLHF.

The chain links TRBV7-9 to TRBJ2-1; possibly TRBD2 for D (5 bases). This CDR3 has 13 amino acids. Germline V CDR1 and CDR2: SEHNR, FQNEAQ (reference sequence). Trimming pared 5 bases from V and 6 bases from J, leaving 11 bases between. CDR3 amino acids: CASSPRETNEQFF. The CDR3 DNA reads TGTGCCAGCAGCCCACGGGAAACCAATGAGCAGTTCTTC.

This sequence joins TRBV2 and TRBJ2-5; a weak D match, TRBD1 (6 bases). Germline V lookup: CDR1 SNHLY, CDR2 FYNNEI. Trimming took off 6 bases at V and 5 bases at J, with 22 bases between the two ends. This CDR3 comprises 16 residues. Here the CDR3 DNA reads TGTGCCAGCAGGAGGACAGCATCGGCCATTGGGGAGACCCAGTACTTC. As protein: CASRRTASAIGETQYF. Variable domain in full (rest from reference TRBV2 and TRBJ2-5): EPEVTQTPSHQVTQMGQEVILRCVPISNHLYFYWYRQILGQKVEFLVSFYNNEISEKSEIFDDQFSVERPDGSNFTLKIRSTKLEDSAMYFCASRRTASAIGETQYFGPGTRLLVL.

This chain's CDR3 is CASSPRDSELSGANVLTF. CDR3 DNA: TGCGCCAGCAGCCCCCGGGACAGTGAGCTCTCTGGGGCCAACGTCCTGACTTTC. The chain recombines TRBV5-1 with TRBJ2-6, with TRBD1 identical over 7 bases. In germline, CDR1 is SGHRS, CDR2 YFSETQ. There are 18 residues in the CDR3. Trimming removed 4 bases from V and 0 bases from J; junction bases left unmatched: 10.

This sequence joins TRBV20-1 and TRBJ2-1; D not resolved. Per germline, CDR1 DFQATT and CDR2 SNEGSKA (reference sequence). Trimming removed 3 bases from V and 9 bases from J, with 9 bases in between. CDR3 length equals 11 residues. The CDR3 coding sequence is TGCAGTGCTAGGAGAGCCGGTGAGCAGTTCTTC. Protein sequence: CSARRAGEQFF.

In its sample, this clone was seen a few times. This chain joins TRBV6-5 and TRBJ1-1, with D possibly TRBD1 on 6 matching bases. Germline CDR1 is MNHEY and CDR2 is SVGAGI. The CDR3 length is 15 residues. V lost 5 bases and J lost 3, with 16 bases in between. This CDR3 reads CASSTRTVLDTEAFF. Here the CDR3 DNA reads TGTGCCAGCAGTACTCGGACAGTCTTGGACACTGAAGCTTTCTTT.

The chain couples TRBV5-1 to TRBJ2-7; 7 nucleotides agree with TRBD1. The CDR3 totals 15 residues. V lost 4 bases and J lost 5; bases outside the gene matches: 12. The germline V gene encodes CDR1 SGHRS and CDR2 YFSETQ. The CDR3 DNA reads TGCGCCAGCAGCACAGGGACAGTCGCCTTCCACGAGCAGTACTTC. Amino acids: CASSTGTVAFHEQYF.

In its sample, this clone was seen once. This chain links TRBV10-2 with TRBJ1-2; unclear D gene. Germline assignment: CDR1 WSHSY and CDR2 SAAADI. Deletions cut 0 bases from V and 6 bases from J, with 14 bases between. This CDR3 contains 15 residues. CDR3 in DNA: TGCGCCAGCAGTGAGTCGACACAGCCTATGCATGGCTACACCTTC. The encoded protein is CASSESTQPMHGYTF.

About this clone itself: The junction departs from germline at one end; a sequencing error may be responsible. The genes are TRBV7-9 and TRBJ2-1, with TRBD2 identical over 10 bases. Germline V gene data show CDR1 as SEHNR and CDR2 as FQNEAQ (reference sequence). This CDR3 contains 14 residues. CDR3 nucleotides: TGTTCCAGCAGCTCGGCTAGCGGGAGTAATGAGCAGTTCTTC. Translating gives CSSSSASGSNEQFF.

The chain links TRBV5-6 to TRBJ1-2; D is perhaps TRBD1 (5 bases). Germline assignment: CDR1 SGHDT and CDR2 YYEEEE. The germline V and J ends were trimmed by 7 bases and 4 bases, with 14 bases remaining between them. The CDR3 runs 13 residues. The CDR3: CASLGIGGYGYTF. The CDR3 DNA is TGTGCCAGCCTAGGGATCGGGGGCTATGGCTACACCTTC.

This clone came up a few times. This chain uses TRBV7-9 with TRBJ1-1; no clear D gene. Looked up from germline, CDR1 is SEHNR and CDR2 is FQNEAQ (reference sequence). Deletions cut 5 bases from V and 4 bases from J, with 26 bases between. The CDR3 covers 18 residues. CDR3 bases: TGTGCCAGCAGCCGTACCCCAGTCCTCGGGTTTCAGTCCACTGAAGCTTTCTTT. Translation: CASSRTPVLGFQSTEAFF.

The chain links TRBV12-5 to TRBJ1-5; D is possibly TRBD1 (5 bases). CDR3 length: 15 amino acids. Germline V lookup: CDR1 LGHNT, CDR2 FRNRAP. Between the trimmed V and J ends, which lost 5 bases and 0 bases, there was a span of 11 bases. The CDR3 sequence: CASGTGLYSNQPQHF. DNA of the CDR3: TGTGCTAGTGGTACGGGACTGTATAGCAATCAGCCCCAGCATTTT.

V gene TRBV15 combines with J gene TRBJ2-5, with TRBD2 matching over 11 bases. Germline CDR1 is LNHNV and CDR2 is YYDKDF (reference sequence). The trim removed 5 bases at V and 2 bases at J, leaving 10 bases unmatched. The CDR3 runs to 17 residues. The CDR3 DNA sequence: TGTGCCACCAGCCGCTCAACGCGACTAGCGGGGCAAGAGACCCAGTACTTC. It codes for CATSRSTRLAGQETQYF. The variable domain in full, with the rest retrieved from reference TRBV15 and TRBJ2-5, is DAMVIQNPRYQVTQFGKPVTLSCSQTLNHNVMYWYQQKSSQAPKLLFHYYDKDFNNEADTPDNFQSRRPNTSFCFLDIRSPGLGDTAMYLCATSRSTRLAGQETQYFGPGTRLLVL.

The genes are TRBV7-9 and TRBJ1-2; D uncertain. This CDR3 is 16 amino acids long. V dropped 1 base and J dropped 0 bases, with 12 bases sitting between them. The germline V gene encodes CDR1 SEHNR and CDR2 FQNEAQ (reference sequence). The CDR3 DNA follows: TGTGCCAGCAGCTTAGTCGAGATTCTTACTAACTATGGCTACACCTTC. Amino acids: CASSLVEILTNYGYTF. Combining the CDR3 with reference TRBV7-9 and TRBJ1-2 gives the whole variable domain DTGVSQNPRHKITKRGQNVTFRCDPISEHNRLYWYRQTLGQGPEFLTYFQNEAQLEKSRLLSDRFSAERPKGSFSTLEIQRTEQGDSAMYLCASSLVEILTNYGYTFGSGTRLTVV.

The V and J genes are TRBV10-3 and TRBJ2-3; D gene ambiguous. The CDR3 runs 16 residues. Germline V CDR1 and CDR2: ENHRY, SYGVKD. Trimming took off 4 bases at V and 0 bases at J, with 14 bases between the two ends. CDR3 in DNA: TGTGCCATCAGTGGAACATTCCCCTCTAGCACAGATACGCAGTATTTT. Encoded protein: CAISGTFPSSTDTQYF.

This clone was counted once. This chain connects TRBV18 to TRBJ2-7; D may be TRBD2 (5 bases). The CDR3 covers 15 residues. The V and J ends lost 3 bases and 3 bases respectively, with 15 bases between them. The germline CDR1 and CDR2 sequences are KGHSH and LQKENI. The CDR3 region has the DNA TGTGCCAGCTCACCGAGGGTGGTTGGTGTCTACGAGCAGTACTTC. Encoded protein: CASSPRVVGVYEQYF.

This chain connects TRBV28 to TRBJ1-2; a weak D match, TRBD1 (5 bases). The germline V gene encodes CDR1 MDHEN and CDR2 SYDVKM. V was clipped by 10 bases and J by 4 bases, with 13 bases between them. The CDR3 sequence is 12 residues long. The CDR3, as DNA: TGTGCCACCGCCGACAGCGCCTATGGCTACACCTTC. Translated: CATADSAYGYTF.